This TCR beta chain was profiled in a study of beta chain features in type 1 diabetes. Study-level findings and limits: For patients, the naive, central memory and Treg TCRB repertoires appeared more alike than for healthy donors. Whatever favoring of shorter templates PCR might show would apply equally to patients and controls.

CD45RO/CCR7/CD25/CD127/CD95/CD27 sorting isolated CD4+ naive, central memory, regulatory and stem cell-like memory cells. Sorted populations were all over 95% pure. As every portion of the isolated RNA was reverse transcribed, the sequencing read expressed TCRB transcripts. The assay was immunoSEQ multiplex PCR, and TCRdb's table has in-frame clones only and misses some. The sample contains 300,000 or so clones, 8% of which appear only once. The CDR3 is made up of 16 amino acids. In germline, CDR1 is MNHEY, CDR2 SVGAGI. V trimming: 0 bases; J trimming: 2 bases; junction bases outside the gene matches: 4. This clone was seen more than once but under ten times. No antigen is known for it.

V gene TRBV6-5 combines with J gene TRBJ2-3, with 8 bases lining up with TRBD2. The receptor was isolated from a woman younger than 35 in good health. Sequenced sample: central memory CD4+ T cells from blood. This CDR3 reads CASSYSPGLDTDTQYF. The CDR3, as DNA: TGTGCCAGCAGTTACTCCCCGGGACTAGACACAGATACGCAGTATTTT.